This TCR beta chain was sequenced during a study of OX40 agonist ivuxolimab in advanced cancers. Findings and limits, study-wide: In a subset of nonresponders, normalized T-cell clonal expansion was also low. CD4+ and CD8+ T cells in blood underwent clonal expansion by week 6 at 0.1 to 3.0 mg/kg. Fewer expanded clones were found on average in CD4+ than in CD8+ T cells.

Clones were read by immunoSEQ multiplex PCR, and TCRdb kept only the in-frame ones, dropping some. The top ten clones hold about 0.16% of a sample with over 90,000 clones, around 87% of them seen once. Worth noting for this clone: Its antigen is as yet unknown.

CDR1 is SGHRS, CDR2 YFSETQ, per germline. V was pared by 0 bases and J by 5 bases, with 15 bases between. The CDR3 consists of 15 residues. Excluded were patients having autoimmune disease history or systemic immunosuppression. The source of this sequence is an adult with an advanced solid tumor such as melanoma, head and neck, liver or kidney cancer. The source material was CD4+ or CD8+ T cells sorted from blood, sampled in a trial of the OX40 agonist ivuxolimab. The chain has TRBV5-1 and TRBJ2-7; no reliable D call. CDR3 DNA: TGCGCCAGCAGCTTGGATGCCCATTCCGAGGACGAGCAGTACTTC. Its protein product is CASSLDAHSEDEQYF.